This is a list of T cell receptor beta chains from one sample in a study of TIL therapy for anti-PD-1-resistant metastatic lung cancer. Clones were sequenced by immunoSEQ multiplex PCR, and TCRdb holds only the in-frame ones, with some missing. The profile covers 25,000 to 30,000 clones, with roughly 63% appearing a single time and about 16% taken by the ten largest. Sequencing used tumor tissue, obtained at baseline. These receptors were collected from a woman between 30 and 80 years old with non-small cell lung cancer. The CDR3 runs from the conserved cysteine through the conserved F or W. The order of the fields is clone size, J gene, CDR3 length, D gene, V gene, CDR3 DNA, CDR3 protein. D genes are given only for firm matches. Size tells how often a clone was seen (once, few, many) or the class of an expanded clone, and some rows leave it out.

>-|TRBJ1-2|13|-|TRBV5-1
TGCGCCAGCAGCTTGGAGTTTTGGGATGGCTACACCTTC
CASSLEFWDGYTF
>few|TRBJ1-3|13|TRBD1|TRBV10-3
TGTGCCATCAGTGCAGGGGGTGGAAACACCATATATTTT
CAISAGGGNTIYF
>-|TRBJ2-1|17|TRBD2|TRBV19
TGTGCCAGTAGGGTACTGGCAGCGGGAGGGCCCTTGAATGAGCAGTTCTTC
CASRVLAAGGPLNEQFF
>-|TRBJ1-2|15|TRBD1|TRBV6-5
TGTGCCAGCAGTTACTCCCGGGACAGCAACTATGGCTACACCTTC
CASSYSRDSNYGYTF
>-|TRBJ1-2|13|TRBD1|TRBV29-1
TGCAGCGTACTACAGGGGGCTAACTATGGCTACACCTTC
CSVLQGANYGYTF
>-|TRBJ1-2|16|TRBD1|TRBV7-2
TGTGCCAGCAGCCCGGAGACAGGGGGCTTATTGCATGGCTACACCTTC
CASSPETGGLLHGYTF
>few|TRBJ2-1|11|-|TRBV7-8
TGTGCCAGCACCAGTCACAATGAGCAGTTCTTC
CASTSHNEQFF
>few|TRBJ1-1|15|-|TRBV14
TGTGCCAGCAGCCCACGACAGCTTGCGAACACTGAAGCTTTCTTT
CASSPRQLANTEAFF
>medium-sized|TRBJ2-7|13|-|TRBV30
TGTGCCTGGAGTGTGGCAGGGACTTACGAGCAGTACTTC
CAWSVAGTYEQYF
>-|TRBJ2-6|14|-|TRBV5-1
TGCGCCAGCAGCTTGGCCTCTGGGGCCAACGTCCTGACTTTC
CASSLASGANVLTF
>-|TRBJ2-3|13|TRBD2|TRBV29-1
TGCAGCGCCGGAGCGGGAACCACAGATACGCAGTATTTT
CSAGAGTTDTQYF
>-|TRBJ2-7|14|TRBD1|TRBV10-3
TGTGCCATCAACCCGGGACAGGGGACGAACGAGCAGTACTTC
CAINPGQGTNEQYF
>medium-sized|TRBJ2-3|15|-|TRBV27
TGTGCCAGCAGCATTAAGCCGGGAGTTCTAGATACGCAGTATTTT
CASSIKPGVLDTQYF
>-|TRBJ2-7|14|-|TRBV27
TGTGCCAGCAGTTTTGGAAGCTCGGCCTACGAGCAGTACTTC
CASSFGSSAYEQYF
>-|TRBJ2-7|14|TRBD2|TRBV10-3
TGTGCCATCAGACGGGAGGGGAGCTCCTACGAGCAGTACTTC
CAIRREGSSYEQYF
>few|TRBJ1-1|13|-|TRBV4-1
TGCGCCAGCAGCAAGGCAGGGTTCACTGAAGCTTTCTTT
CASSKAGFTEAFF
>-|TRBJ1-1|13|TRBD1|TRBV10-2
TGCGCCAGCAGTGCACAGGGGGCAACCGAAGCTTTCTTT
CASSAQGATEAFF
>-|TRBJ2-7|13|-|TRBV7-6
TGTGCCAGCAGCTTATTGAAGGGCGGCGAGCAGTACTTC
CASSLLKGGEQYF
>-|TRBJ1-2|14|-|TRBV11-2
TGTGCCAGCAGCCAAAATGCAGGGTCTAGTGGCTACACCTTC
CASSQNAGSSGYTF
>few|TRBJ1-2|14|-|TRBV9
TGTGCCAGCAGCGTAGCACAGGGATCCTATGGCTACACCTTC
CASSVAQGSYGYTF
>once|TRBJ1-2|14|TRBD1|TRBV4-2
TGTGCCAGCAGCCAGGAGGACAGGGTTGAGGGCTACACCTTC
CASSQEDRVEGYTF
>-|TRBJ2-7|14|TRBD2|TRBV4-1
TGCGCCAGCAGCCAGGGACTAGAAATCTACGAGCAGTACTTC
CASSQGLEIYEQYF
>-|TRBJ1-2|11|-|TRBV28
TGTGCCAGCAGTTTTCTGGATGGCTACACCTTC
CASSFLDGYTF
>-|TRBJ2-7|14|-|TRBV11-2
TGTGCCAGCAGCTTTGCGGAGGGGGCCTACGAGCAGTACTTC
CASSFAEGAYEQYF
>-|TRBJ1-2|13|TRBD1|TRBV10-3
TGTGCCATCAGTGCGGACAGGGCACAGGGCTACACCTTC
CAISADRAQGYTF
>-|TRBJ2-7|12|-|TRBV6-5
TGTGCCAGCAGAAAGGGGCCTTACGAGCAGTACTTC
CASRKGPYEQYF
>-|TRBJ2-2|13|-|TRBV6-1
TGTGCCAGCAAAGAGTCGAACACCGGGGAGCTGTTTTTT
CASKESNTGELFF
>few|TRBJ1-2|14|-|TRBV7-8
TGTGCCAGCAGCTTTGACAACCCTAACTATGGCTACACCTTC
CASSFDNPNYGYTF
>-|TRBJ2-5|14|-|TRBV30
TGTGCCTGGAGACGGGAGTGGTACCAAGAGACCCAGTACTTC
CAWRREWYQETQYF
>few|TRBJ2-7|14|-|TRBV12-5
TGTGCTAGTGGTTTGCACGTTGGAGGGCGGGAGCAGTACTTC
CASGLHVGGREQYF
>few|TRBJ1-5|13|-|TRBV29-1
TGCAGCGTTGGAACAGCTCTCAATCAGCCCCAGCATTTT
CSVGTALNQPQHF
>few|TRBJ2-7|13|TRBD1|TRBV7-9
TGTGCCAGCAGCTCTGACAGGGGATACGAGCAGTACTTC
CASSSDRGYEQYF
>-|TRBJ2-7|16|-|TRBV14
TGTGCCAGCAGCCAGGTCGGACCAGGATTTACCTACGAGCAGTACTTC
CASSQVGPGFTYEQYF
>-|TRBJ1-4|11|-|TRBV30
TGTGCCTGGAGTCAACAGAGAAAACTGTTTTTT
CAWSQQRKLFF
>medium-sized|TRBJ2-7|14|TRBD2|TRBV2
TGTGCCAGCGAAGCAGCTAGCGGGGCTAACGAGCAGTACTTC
CASEAASGANEQYF
>-|TRBJ2-3|11|-|TRBV6-5
TGTGCCAGCGGGGTAACAGATACGCAGTATTTT
CASGVTDTQYF
>few|TRBJ2-4|17|-|TRBV14
TGTGCCAGCAGCCAAGGAGGTCTTTCCTCGGCCAAAAACATTCAGTACTTC
CASSQGGLSSAKNIQYF
>medium-sized|TRBJ1-5|17|-|TRBV6-1
TGTGCCAGCAGTGAAACTGGGCGGGGACTTAGCAATCAGCCCCAGCATTTT
CASSETGRGLSNQPQHF
>-|TRBJ1-5|14|-|TRBV30
TGTGCCTGGAGTGGGGGGACCGGCAATCAGCCCCAGCATTTT
CAWSGGTGNQPQHF
>-|TRBJ2-1|13|TRBD1|TRBV29-1
TGCAGCGCCGGGACAGGGGTAGACAATGAGCAGTTCTTC
CSAGTGVDNEQFF
>few|TRBJ1-2|13|-|TRBV11-1
TGTGCCAGCAGCCCCGACGCCTTCTATGGCTACACCTTC
CASSPDAFYGYTF
>-|TRBJ1-3|12|-|TRBV6-5
TGTGCCAGCAGTTCATCCCGAAACACCATATATTTT
CASSSSRNTIYF
>-|TRBJ1-1|14|TRBD1|TRBV15
TGTGCCACCAGCATATACAGGGGTAACACTGAAGCTTTCTTT
CATSIYRGNTEAFF
>-|TRBJ2-7|12|-|TRBV2
TGTGCCACCTTGGACGGGCGATACGAGCAGTACTTC
CATLDGRYEQYF
>few|TRBJ1-1|12|-|TRBV30
TGTGCCTGGAGGGCGGGGACCACTGAAGCTTTCTTT
CAWRAGTTEAFF
>-|TRBJ1-1|12|-|TRBV5-1
TGCGCCAGCAGCACAGAGGCCAGCAAAGCTTTCTTT
CASSTEASKAFF
>few|TRBJ2-7|13|-|TRBV18
TGTGCCAGCTCACTGGACAGTTCCTACGAGCAGTACTTC
CASSLDSSYEQYF
>-|TRBJ1-2|16|TRBD1|TRBV19
TGTGCCAGTAGTATGGAGTCCATCGGGACAGTCTATGGCTACACCTTC
CASSMESIGTVYGYTF
>-|TRBJ2-1|17|-|TRBV7-8
TGTGCCAGCAGCTTAAGGCGGGCGGGAAGCTCCTACAATGAGCAGTTCTTC
CASSLRRAGSSYNEQFF
>-|TRBJ2-6|18|TRBD1|TRBV5-1
TGCGCCAGCAGCTCGATGAACAGGGGGTTCTCTGGGGCCAACGTCCTGACTTTC
CASSSMNRGFSGANVLTF
>-|TRBJ1-2|14|-|TRBV7-2
TGTGCCAGCAGCCCCGGCGGCTTTAACTATGGCTACACCTTC
CASSPGGFNYGYTF
>-|TRBJ1-2|15|TRBD1|TRBV6-1
TGTGCCAGCAGTGATCTTCAGGGGGCGCGATATGGCTACACCTTC
CASSDLQGARYGYTF
>-|TRBJ1-1|15|TRBD1|TRBV6-5
TGTGCCAGCAGATCCCGGGGACAGGGGAACACTGAAGCTTTCTTT
CASRSRGQGNTEAFF
>many|TRBJ1-2|13|-|TRBV5-1
TGCGCCAGCAGCTTGGACACAGACTATGGCTACACCTTC
CASSLDTDYGYTF
>-|TRBJ2-7|15|TRBD2|TRBV11-2
TGTGCCAGCAGCCCTTGGGTAGCGGGAGGGTACGAGCAGTACTTC
CASSPWVAGGYEQYF
>many|TRBJ1-5|14|-|TRBV28
TGTGCCAGCTATAAGGGACCCTACCATCAGCCCCAGCATTTT
CASYKGPYHQPQHF
>-|TRBJ1-5|13|TRBD1|TRBV5-6
TGTGCCAGCAGCAACAGGGGTGGTCAGCCCCAGCATTTT
CASSNRGGQPQHF
>-|TRBJ2-7|16|TRBD2|TRBV28
TGTGCCAGCATGATCACTAGCGGGAGCTTCAAACTAGAGCAGTACTTC
CASMITSGSFKLEQYF